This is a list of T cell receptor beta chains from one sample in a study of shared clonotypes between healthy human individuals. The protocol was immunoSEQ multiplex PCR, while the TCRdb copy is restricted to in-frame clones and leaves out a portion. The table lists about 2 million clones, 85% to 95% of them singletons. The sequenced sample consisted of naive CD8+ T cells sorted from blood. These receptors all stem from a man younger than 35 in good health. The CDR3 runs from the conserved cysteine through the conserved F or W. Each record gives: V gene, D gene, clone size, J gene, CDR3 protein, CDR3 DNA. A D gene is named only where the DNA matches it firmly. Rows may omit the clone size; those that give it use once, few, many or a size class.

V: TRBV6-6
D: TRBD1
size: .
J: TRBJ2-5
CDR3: CASSLPGQGSQETQYF
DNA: TGTGCCAGCAGTTTACCGGGACAGGGCAGCCAAGAGACCCAGTACTTC

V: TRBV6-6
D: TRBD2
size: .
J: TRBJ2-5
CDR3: CASSWLASGSEETQYF
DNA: TGTGCCAGCAGTTGGCTGGCCAGCGGGAGTGAAGAGACCCAGTACTTC

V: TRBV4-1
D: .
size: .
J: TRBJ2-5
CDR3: CASSQDLETQYF
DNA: TGCGCCAGCAGCCAAGATCTTGAGACCCAGTACTTC

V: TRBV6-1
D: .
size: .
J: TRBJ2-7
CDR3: CASSGTIFYEQYF
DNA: TGTGCCAGCAGTGGGACTATATTTTACGAGCAGTACTTC

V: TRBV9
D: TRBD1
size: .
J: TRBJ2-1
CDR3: CASSVEGQVKQFF
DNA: TGTGCCAGCAGCGTAGAGGGACAGGTAAAGCAGTTCTTC

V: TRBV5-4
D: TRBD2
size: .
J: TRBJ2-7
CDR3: CASSLYAGEGSEQYF
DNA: TGTGCCAGCAGCTTGTATGCGGGAGAGGGGAGCGAGCAGTACTTC

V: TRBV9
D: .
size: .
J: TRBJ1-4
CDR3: CASSVASGAVEKLFF
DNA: TGTGCCAGCAGCGTAGCTTCGGGGGCGGTAGAAAAACTGTTTTTT

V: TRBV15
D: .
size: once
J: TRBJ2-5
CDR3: CATRTGGTETQYF
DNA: TGTGCCACCAGGACTGGAGGGACGGAGACCCAGTACTTC

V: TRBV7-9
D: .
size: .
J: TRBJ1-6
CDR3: CASSRPGGRSPLHF
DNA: TGTGCCAGCAGCCGTCCGGGGGGGAGGTCACCCCTCCACTTT

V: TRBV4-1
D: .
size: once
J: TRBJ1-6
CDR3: CASSQNAGRTNSPLHF
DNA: TGCGCCAGCAGCCAGAACGCGGGTCGGACTAATTCACCCCTCCACTTT

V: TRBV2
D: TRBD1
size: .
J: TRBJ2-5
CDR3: CASSFLGDREVTQYF
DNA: TGTGCCAGCAGTTTCTTAGGGGACAGGGAGGTGACCCAGTACTTC

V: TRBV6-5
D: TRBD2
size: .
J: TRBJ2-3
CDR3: CASSSGGPIWDTQYF
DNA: TGTGCCAGCTCTAGCGGGGGCCCGATTTGGGATACGCAGTATTTT

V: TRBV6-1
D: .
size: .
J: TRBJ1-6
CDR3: CASSEYPGAGSPLHF
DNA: TGTGCCAGCAGTGAATACCCGGGGGCCGGTTCACCCCTCCACTTT

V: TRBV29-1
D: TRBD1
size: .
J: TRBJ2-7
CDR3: CSVVTGGSYEQYF
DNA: TGCAGCGTTGTCACAGGGGGTTCTTACGAGCAGTACTTC

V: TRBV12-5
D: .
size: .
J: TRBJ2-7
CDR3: CASANGVSTYEQYF
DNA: TGTGCTAGTGCCAATGGGGTCAGTACCTACGAGCAGTACTTC

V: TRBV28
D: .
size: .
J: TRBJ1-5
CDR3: CASSFRANQPQHF
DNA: TGTGCCAGCAGTTTCCGGGCCAATCAGCCCCAGCATTTT

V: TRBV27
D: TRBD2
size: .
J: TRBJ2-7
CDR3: CASSSWTSGPSGEQYF
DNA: TGTGCCAGCAGTAGTTGGACTAGCGGGCCGTCGGGGGAGCAGTACTTC

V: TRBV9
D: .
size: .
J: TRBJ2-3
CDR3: CASSRSPDTQYF
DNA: TGTGCCAGCAGCCGGAGCCCAGATACGCAGTATTTT

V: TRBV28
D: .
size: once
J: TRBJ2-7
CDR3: CASTSGRDSYEQYF
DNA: TGTGCCAGCACCTCGGGCAGGGACTCCTACGAGCAGTACTTC

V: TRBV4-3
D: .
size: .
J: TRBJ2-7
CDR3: CASRNRLSSYEQYF
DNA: TGCGCCAGCAGGAACCGGCTCTCGTCCTACGAGCAGTACTTC

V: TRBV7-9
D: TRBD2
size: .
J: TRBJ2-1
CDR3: CASSLAGREGRDNEQFF
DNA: TGTGCCAGCAGCTTAGCGGGGCGGGAGGGCCGGGACAATGAGCAGTTCTTC

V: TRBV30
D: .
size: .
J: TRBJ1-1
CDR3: CAWSVHPRGPNTEAFF
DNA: TGTGCCTGGAGTGTACATCCCCGGGGTCCGAACACTGAAGCTTTCTTT

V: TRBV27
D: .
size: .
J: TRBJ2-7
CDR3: CASSLLAGSYEQYF
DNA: TGTGCCAGCAGTTTATTGGCAGGGTCCTACGAGCAGTACTTC

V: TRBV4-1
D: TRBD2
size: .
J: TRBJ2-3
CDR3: CASSPRASGAGGTQYF
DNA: TGCGCCAGCAGCCCAAGAGCTAGCGGTGCCGGGGGTACGCAGTATTTT

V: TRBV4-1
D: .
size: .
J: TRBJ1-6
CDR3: CASSLTGGVESYNSPLHF
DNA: TGCGCCAGCAGCCTTACTGGGGGGGTGGAGAGCTATAATTCACCCCTCCACTTT

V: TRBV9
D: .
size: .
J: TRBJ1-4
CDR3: CASSVVGAPYEKLFF
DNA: TGTGCCAGCAGCGTAGTAGGGGCGCCCTACGAAAAACTGTTTTTT

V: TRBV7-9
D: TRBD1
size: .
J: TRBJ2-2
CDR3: CASSLLFGTANTGELFF
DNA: TGTGCCAGCAGCTTATTGTTTGGGACAGCGAACACCGGGGAGCTGTTTTTT

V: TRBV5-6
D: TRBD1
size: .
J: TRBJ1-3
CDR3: CASSSTGTDGNTIYF
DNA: TGTGCCAGCAGCTCTACCGGGACAGATGGAAACACCATATATTTT

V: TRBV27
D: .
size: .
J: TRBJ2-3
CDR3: CASSGGTDPLPDTQYF
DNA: TGTGCCAGCAGTGGCGGGACAGATCCTCTCCCAGATACGCAGTATTTT

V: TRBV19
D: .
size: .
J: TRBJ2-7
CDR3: CASSMPRHGTEQYF
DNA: TGTGCCAGTAGTATGCCCCGCCATGGGACCGAGCAGTACTTC

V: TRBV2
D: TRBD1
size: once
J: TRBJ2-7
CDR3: CASSPGGQGYEQYF
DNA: TGTGCCAGCAGCCCCGGGGGACAGGGCTACGAGCAGTACTTC

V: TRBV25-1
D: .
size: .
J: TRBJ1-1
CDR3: CASSEREGLNTEAFF
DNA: TGTGCCAGCAGTGAGAGAGAGGGATTGAACACTGAAGCTTTCTTT

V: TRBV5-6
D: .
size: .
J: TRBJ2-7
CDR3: CASSSPTGSYEQYF
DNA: TGTGCCAGCAGCTCACCGACAGGCTCCTACGAGCAGTACTTC

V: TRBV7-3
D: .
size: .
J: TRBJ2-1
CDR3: CASSLTQGLISYNEQFF
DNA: TGTGCCAGCAGCTTAACTCAGGGTCTCATCTCCTACAATGAGCAGTTCTTC

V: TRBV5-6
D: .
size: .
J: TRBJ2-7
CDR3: CASSFSGHPPYEQYF
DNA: TGTGCCAGCAGCTTCTCCGGGCACCCTCCCTACGAGCAGTACTTC

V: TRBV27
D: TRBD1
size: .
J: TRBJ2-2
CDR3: CASSPRTGNTGELFF
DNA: TGTGCCAGCAGTCCCCGGACAGGGAACACCGGGGAGCTGTTTTTT

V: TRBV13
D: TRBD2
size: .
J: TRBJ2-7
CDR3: CASGWSGGDYEQYF
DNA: TGTGCCAGCGGATGGTCTGGGGGGGACTACGAGCAGTACTTC

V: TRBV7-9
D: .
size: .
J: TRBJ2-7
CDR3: CASSSLSSYEQYF
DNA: TGTGCCAGCAGCTCCCTCAGCTCCTACGAGCAGTACTTC

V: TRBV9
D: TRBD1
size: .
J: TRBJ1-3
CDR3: CASSADRAGNTIYF
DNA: TGTGCCAGCAGCGCAGACAGGGCTGGAAACACCATATATTTT

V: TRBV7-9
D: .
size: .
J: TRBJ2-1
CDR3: CASSSPSDSYNEQFF
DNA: TGTGCCAGCAGCTCACCTAGCGACTCCTACAATGAGCAGTTCTTC

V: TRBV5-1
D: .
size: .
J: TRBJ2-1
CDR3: CASSLAAENSYNEQFF
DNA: TGCGCCAGCAGCTTGGCCGCGGAGAACTCCTACAATGAGCAGTTCTTC

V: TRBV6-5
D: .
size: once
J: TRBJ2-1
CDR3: CASSYGQWHEQFF
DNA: TGTGCCAGCAGTTACGGACAGTGGCATGAGCAGTTCTTC

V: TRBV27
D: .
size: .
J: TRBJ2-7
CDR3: CASSTLGEEQYF
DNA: TGTGCCAGCAGCACCCTCGGGGAGGAGCAGTACTTC

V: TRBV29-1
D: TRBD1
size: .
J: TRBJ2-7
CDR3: CSVSDRSFYEQYF
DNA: TGCAGCGTCTCGGACAGGTCCTTCTACGAGCAGTACTTC

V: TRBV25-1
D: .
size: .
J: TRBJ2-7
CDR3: CASSEGLVSYEQYF
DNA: TGTGCCAGCAGTGAGGGGCTGGTCTCCTACGAGCAGTACTTC

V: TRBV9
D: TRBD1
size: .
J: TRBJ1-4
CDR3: CASSVRGQDEKLFF
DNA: TGTGCCAGCAGCGTCAGGGGGCAGGATGAAAAACTGTTTTTT

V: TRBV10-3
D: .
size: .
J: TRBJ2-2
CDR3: CAISDRDTGELFF
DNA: TGTGCCATCAGTGATAGGGATACCGGGGAGCTGTTTTTT

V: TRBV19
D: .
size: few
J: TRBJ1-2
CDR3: CASPGANGYTF
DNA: TGTGCCAGTCCAGGGGCTAATGGCTACACCTTC

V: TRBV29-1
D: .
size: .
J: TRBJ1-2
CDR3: CSVRYGGECTF
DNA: TGCAGCGTCAGGTACGGGGGCGAGTGCACCTTC

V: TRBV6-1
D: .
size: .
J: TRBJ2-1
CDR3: CASSEWGDSFGNEQFF
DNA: TGTGCCAGCAGTGAATGGGGGGATTCGTTTGGCAATGAGCAGTTCTTC

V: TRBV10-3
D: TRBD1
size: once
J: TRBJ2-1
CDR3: CAISGPGTGTLGNEQFF
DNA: TGTGCCATCAGTGGTCCCGGGACAGGGACCCTGGGCAATGAGCAGTTCTTC

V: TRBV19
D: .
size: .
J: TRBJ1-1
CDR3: CASSIMGPNTEAFF
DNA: TGTGCCAGTAGTATTATGGGACCGAACACTGAAGCTTTCTTT

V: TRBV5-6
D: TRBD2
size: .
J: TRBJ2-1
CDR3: CASSLEGLAYYEQFF
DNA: TGTGCCAGCAGCTTGGAGGGACTAGCGTACTATGAGCAGTTCTTC

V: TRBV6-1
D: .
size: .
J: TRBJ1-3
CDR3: CASSESRGGPRSGNTIYF
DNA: TGTGCCAGCAGTGAAAGTAGGGGGGGTCCTCGCTCTGGAAACACCATATATTTT

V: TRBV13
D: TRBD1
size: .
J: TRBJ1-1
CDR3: CASSGAGQPLTEAFF
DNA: TGTGCCAGCAGCGGAGCGGGACAGCCCCTTACTGAAGCTTTCTTT

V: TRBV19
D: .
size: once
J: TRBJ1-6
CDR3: CASSIPSGGDFNSPLHF
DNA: TGTGCCAGTAGTATACCGAGCGGTGGTGACTTTAATTCACCCCTCCACTTT

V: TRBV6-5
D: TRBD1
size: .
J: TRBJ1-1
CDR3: CASSYGTGATEAFF
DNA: TGTGCCAGCAGTTACGGGACAGGGGCAACTGAAGCTTTCTTT

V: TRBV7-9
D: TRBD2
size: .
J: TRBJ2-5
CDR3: CASSLGGGSETQYF
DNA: TGTGCCAGCAGCTTAGGGGGAGGGTCGGAGACCCAGTACTTC

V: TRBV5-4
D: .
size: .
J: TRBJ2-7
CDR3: CASSLIGDASYEQYF
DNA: TGTGCCAGCAGCTTGATAGGGGACGCCTCCTACGAGCAGTACTTC